The 21 T cell receptor beta chains given below trace back to one sample, sequenced in a study of T cells expressing NK-cell markers. TCRdb reworked the 5' RACE reads into one entry per CDR3 protein, no DNA. The sample features some 500,000 distinct CDR3 sequences, with 1.4% in its top ten. The sequenced sample was blood T cells: a sorted CD56 or NKG2C T cell subset, CD4+ or CD8+ T cells, or bulk PBMC T cells (not recorded which). The origin of the receptors is a woman aged 50 to 60 in good health.

The V gene is TRBV5-1, the J gene TRBJ1-6; TCRdb's D gene call, TRBD1, goes unchecked for lack of DNA. The CDR3 consists of 15 residues. The germline CDR1 and CDR2 sequences are SGHRS and YFSETQ. The CDR3 is CASSLEQGYNSPLHF.

The chain joins TRBV20-1 to TRBJ2-7. In germline, CDR1 is DFQATT, CDR2 SNEGSKA (reference sequence). The CDR3 length is 11 residues. CDR3 sequence reads: CSAEGGYEQYF.

This sequence joins TRBV29-1 and TRBJ2-7. The CDR3 spans 11 residues. Germline CDR1 is SQVTM and CDR2 is ANQGSEA. This chain's CDR3 is CSVRTGHEQYF.

The chain recombines TRBV6-5 with TRBJ2-2; TCRdb outputs TRBD2, but without DNA this stays unchecked. The CDR3 loop spans 19 amino acids. Germline loops: CDR1 MNHEY, CDR2 SVGAGI. The CDR3 here is CASSRSGGILKAGTGELFF.

The V call is TRBV20-1, the J call TRBJ2-1; TCRdb calls TRBD2, which cannot be checked without DNA. This CDR3 is 17 amino acids long. Germline V gene data show CDR1 as DFQATT and CDR2 as SNEGSKA (reference sequence). Here the CDR3 reads CSAPGLAGGPTYNEQFF.

The gene calls are TRBV5-1 and TRBJ1-1. Germline V lookup: CDR1 SGHRS, CDR2 YFSETQ. This CDR3 has 15 amino acids. The CDR3: CASAVYKDRNTEAFF.

The chain has TRBV18 and TRBJ2-3; no DNA is available, so the TRBD2 call from TCRdb remains unchecked. The V gene's germline CDR1 is KGHSH and CDR2 LQKENI. CDR3 size: 16 residues. This chain's CDR3 is CASSPPLAGKADTQYF.

The chain couples TRBV29-1 to TRBJ2-1; the TCRdb D gene call, TRBD1, has no DNA to confirm it. CDR3 size: 14 residues. Germline lookup yields CDR1 SQVTM and CDR2 ANQGSEA. The CDR3 sequence: CSVGAGLGYNEQFF.

V usage is TRBV29-1 and J usage is TRBJ2-1. Looked up from germline, CDR1 is SQVTM and CDR2 is ANQGSEA. The CDR3 contains 11 residues. The CDR3 is CSGLGNNEQFF.

The V call is TRBV11-2, the J call TRBJ2-4; the TCRdb D gene call, TRBD1, has no DNA to confirm it. The CDR3 runs 15 residues. CDR1 SGHAT and CDR2 FQNNGV come from the germline V gene. CDR3 loop: CASSPRGDIKNIQYF.

This chain connects TRBV7-7 to TRBJ2-5; TCRdb's D gene call, TRBD1, goes unchecked for lack of DNA. Germline V CDR1 and CDR2: SSHAT, FNYEAQ (reference sequence). CDR3 length: 14 residues. CDR3 region: CASSFAGGVETQYF.

The V call is TRBV3-1, the J call TRBJ2-5; with no DNA, the TCRdb D assignment of TRBD2 cannot be verified. Germline V lookup: CDR1 LGHDT, CDR2 YNNKEL (reference sequence). The CDR3 contains 16 residues. The CDR3 is CASSQQRGKWAETQYF.

The chain couples TRBV5-5 to TRBJ2-1. This CDR3 comprises 14 residues. Germline values: CDR1 SGHKS, CDR2 YYEKEE (reference sequence). CDR3 sequence: CASSLLAITNEQFF.

V is TRBV18 and J is TRBJ2-3; TCRdb's assignment of TRBD2 cannot be checked, as there is no DNA. Germline CDR1 reads KGHSH; CDR2 reads LQKENI. The CDR3 is 16 amino acids. CDR3 in amino acids: CASSPPGLAITDTQYF.

This chain uses TRBV29-1 with TRBJ1-1; TCRdb's D call, TRBD1, is unchecked because there is no DNA. Germline-derived CDR1 and CDR2 are SQVTM and ANQGSEA. The CDR3 has 13 amino acids. CDR3 sequence: CSVAGGWGTEAFF.

The chain uses TRBV5-1 and TRBJ1-3; TCRdb's D call of TRBD1 is untestable without DNA. The CDR3 is 16 residues long. From germline, CDR1 is SGHRS and CDR2 YFSETQ. CDR3 loop: CASTPEGQKFGNTIYF.

This chain connects TRBV24-1 to TRBJ2-3; the TRBD1 assignment by TCRdb is unverifiable without DNA. This CDR3 region has 13 residues. Germline assignment: CDR1 KGHDR and CDR2 SFDVKD. This chain's CDR3 is CATSVTGGDTQYF.

The V gene is TRBV7-9, the J gene TRBJ1-4; there is no DNA to check the TCRdb D call of TRBD1. The CDR3 covers 15 residues. Per germline, CDR1 SEHNR and CDR2 FQNEAQ (reference sequence). The CDR3 is CASSFRDGPNEKLFF.

The chain joins TRBV20-1 to TRBJ1-3. This CDR3 region has 12 residues. Germline CDR1 is DFQATT and CDR2 is SNEGSKA (reference sequence). The CDR3 is CSAMGWGNTIYF.

The genes are TRBV5-5 and TRBJ1-2; TCRdb lists TRBD1, though no DNA is available to test this call. This CDR3 has 17 residues. CDR1 SGHKS and CDR2 YYEKEE come from the germline V gene (reference sequence). The CDR3 here is CASSLGEGQSRFYGYTF.

The CDR3 sequence: CASSAQGLRDEKLFF. V and J are TRBV11-2 and TRBJ1-4; there is no DNA to check the TCRdb D call of TRBD1. Germline CDR1 reads SGHAT; CDR2 reads FQNNGV. This CDR3 is 15 amino acids long.